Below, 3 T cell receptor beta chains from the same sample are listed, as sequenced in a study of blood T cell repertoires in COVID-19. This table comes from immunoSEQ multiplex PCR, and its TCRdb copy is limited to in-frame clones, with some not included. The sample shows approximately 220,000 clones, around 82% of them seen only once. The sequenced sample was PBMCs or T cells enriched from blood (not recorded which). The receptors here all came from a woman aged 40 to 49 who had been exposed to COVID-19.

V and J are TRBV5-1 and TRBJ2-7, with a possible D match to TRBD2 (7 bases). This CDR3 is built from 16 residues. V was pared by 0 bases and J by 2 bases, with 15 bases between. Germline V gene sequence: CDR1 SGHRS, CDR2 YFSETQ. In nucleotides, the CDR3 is TGCGCCAGCAGCTTGGCGAGTCAGGGGAGGGCCTACGAGCAGTACTTC. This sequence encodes CASSLASQGRAYEQYF.

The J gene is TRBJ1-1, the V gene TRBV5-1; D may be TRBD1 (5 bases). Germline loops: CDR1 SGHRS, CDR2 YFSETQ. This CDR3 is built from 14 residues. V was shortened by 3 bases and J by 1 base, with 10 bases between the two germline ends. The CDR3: CASSSGLGNTEAFF. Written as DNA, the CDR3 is TGCGCCAGCAGCTCGGGACTTGGGAACACTGAAGCTTTCTTT.

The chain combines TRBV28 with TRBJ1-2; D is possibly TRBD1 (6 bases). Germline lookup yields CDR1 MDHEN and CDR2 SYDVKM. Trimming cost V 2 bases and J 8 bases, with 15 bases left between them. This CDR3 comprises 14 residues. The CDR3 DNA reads TGTGCCAGCAGTTTAAGGGACGGACAGCGGGGCTACACCTTC. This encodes CASSLRDGQRGYTF.